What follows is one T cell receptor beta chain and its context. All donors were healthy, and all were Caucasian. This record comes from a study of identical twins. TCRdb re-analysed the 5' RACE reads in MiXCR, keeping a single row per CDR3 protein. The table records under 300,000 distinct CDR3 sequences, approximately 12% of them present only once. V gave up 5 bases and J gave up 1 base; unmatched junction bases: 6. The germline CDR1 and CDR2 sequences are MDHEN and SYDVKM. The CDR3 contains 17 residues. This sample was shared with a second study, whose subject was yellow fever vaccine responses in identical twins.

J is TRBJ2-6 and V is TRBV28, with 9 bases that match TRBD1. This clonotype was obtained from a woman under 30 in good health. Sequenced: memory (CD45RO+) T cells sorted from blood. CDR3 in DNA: TGTGCCAGCAGTACCGGGACAGGGACTTCTGGGGCCAACGTCCTGACTTTC. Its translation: CASSTGTGTSGANVLTF.